Listed below are T cell receptor beta chains from one sample, sequenced in a study of blood T cells in healthy people across ages. MiXCR was run by TCRdb on the 5' RACE reads, yielding one entry per CDR3 protein. In the table there are about 800,000 distinct CDR3 sequences, roughly 25% of which are singletons. The sample was also reused in another study, on T cells of mothers and their children.

The sequencing input was blood. These receptor sequences come from a boy between 5 and 17 years old in good health. The CDR3 runs from the conserved cysteine through the conserved F or W. A D gene is named only where the DNA matches it firmly. Size is stated for part of the rows, as once, few or many counts, or as a class when the clone is expanded.

abundance | j_gene | d_gene | v_gene | CDR3nt | CDR3aa
- | TRBJ2-5 | - | TRBV7-9 | TGTGCCAGCAGTCCGTGGAGGGTCCAAGAGACCCAGTACTTC | CASSPWRVQETQYF
few | TRBJ2-3 | TRBD2 | TRBV6-2/TRBV6-3 | TGTGCCAGCAGCCATCCGCGGGAGACAGATACGCAGTATTTT | CASSHPRETDTQYF
few | TRBJ2-1 | - | TRBV2 | TGTGCCAGCAGGAACGGACGGTTGAATGAGCAGTTCTTC | CASRNGRLNEQFF
- | TRBJ1-4 | - | TRBV12-3/TRBV12-4 | TGTGCCAGCAGTTTATCGGCAGAAAAACTGTTTTTT | CASSLSAEKLFF
- | TRBJ1-2 | - | TRBV28 | TGTGCCAGCGGATACTATGGCTACACCTTC | CASGYYGYTF
few | TRBJ2-5 | - | TRBV18 | TGTGCCAGCTCATACTTCGGTGGGGAGACCCAGTACTTC | CASSYFGGETQYF
- | TRBJ2-3 | - | TRBV29-1 | TGCAGCGGGCTGCCCGTCGTGACAGATACGCAGTATTTT | CSGLPVVTDTQYF
once | TRBJ2-3 | TRBD1 | TRBV12-3/TRBV12-4 | TGTGCCAGCAGCAGACCAACAGGGGGAAGGAGTACAGATGCGCAGTATTTT | CASSRPTGGRSTDAQYF
- | TRBJ2-2 | TRBD2 | TRBV7-9 | TGTGCCAGCAGCTCAGGACTAGCGGGAGTGGCCGGGGAGCTGTTTTTT | CASSSGLAGVAGELFF
- | TRBJ2-1 | TRBD2 | TRBV6-6 | TGTGCCAGCAGTAATAGCGGGGTAGCCTACAATGAGCAGTTCTTC | CASSNSGVAYNEQFF
- | TRBJ1-4 | - | TRBV6-6 | TGTGCCAGCAGAGACAGGATGGGTGAAAAACTGTTTTTT | CASRDRMGEKLFF
few | TRBJ1-2 | - | TRBV12-3/TRBV12-4 | TGTGCCAGTAGTTCCGGGCTAACGTTAGCTAACTATGGCTACACCTTC | CASSSGLTLANYGYTF
- | TRBJ2-7 | TRBD2 | TRBV27 | TGTGCCAGCAGACCCTGGACCGGGACTAGCTCCTACGAGCAGTACTTC | CASRPWTGTSSYEQYF
- | TRBJ2-5 | TRBD2 | TRBV20-1 | TGCAGTGCTAGTCCTCGAGGGAGGGGACCGGAGACCCAGTACTTC | CSASPRGRGPETQYF
- | TRBJ2-3 | - | TRBV24-1 | TGTGCCACCAGTGATTTGGGAGCGGGCCTCACAGATACGCAGTATTTT | CATSDLGAGLTDTQYF
many | TRBJ2-5 | - | TRBV28 | TGTGCCAGCAGTTTACTAGGTCGACAAGAGACCCAGTACTTC | CASSLLGRQETQYF
- | TRBJ2-5 | - | TRBV11-2 | TGTGCCAGCAGCTGGACAAACAGCCAAGAGACCCAGTACTTC | CASSWTNSQETQYF
- | TRBJ2-1 | TRBD2 | TRBV6-4 | TGTGCCAGCAGTGCTAGCCCGGGACTAGCGGGAGACAATGAGCAGTTCTTC | CASSASPGLAGDNEQFF
- | TRBJ2-5 | TRBD1 | TRBV28 | TGTGCCAGCAGGGAACAGGGGGCCCGGAGGACCCAGTACTTC | CASREQGARRTQYF
- | TRBJ1-1 | - | TRBV4-3 | TGCGCCAGCAGCCAAGAAGGCACTATGAACACTGAAGCTTTCTTT | CASSQEGTMNTEAFF
few | TRBJ2-3 | TRBD2 | TRBV27 | TGTGCCAGCAGTTTCCGGCTAGCGGGAGTAGATACGCAGTATTTT | CASSFRLAGVDTQYF
many | TRBJ1-5 | - | TRBV7-2 | TGTGCCAGCAGTTTAGTTGGTCAGCCCCAGCATTTT | CASSLVGQPQHF
few | TRBJ2-3 | - | TRBV5-6 | TGTGCCAACCGAGGAGGGACTTTCACAGATACGCAGTATTTT | CANRGGTFTDTQYF
few | TRBJ2-5 | - | TRBV6-5 | TGTGCCAGCAGTTACGTGCTAGGGGATATCCAAGAGACCCAGTACTTC | CASSYVLGDIQETQYF
few | TRBJ1-6 | - | TRBV2 | TGTGCCAGCAGAATACGTCGGCAGGGTAATTCACCCCTCCACTTT | CASRIRRQGNSPLHF
- | TRBJ1-2 | TRBD1 | TRBV7-2 | TGTGCCAGCAGCTCCCAGACAGGGTTCTATGGCTGCACCTTC | CASSSQTGFYGCTF
- | TRBJ2-7 | - | TRBV25-1 | TGTGCCAGCAGTGATTCCCGCCAGGGACGGTACGAGCAGTACTTC | CASSDSRQGRYEQYF
- | TRBJ2-1 | - | TRBV12-5 | TGTGCTAGTGGCTATGGGACCATCTCCTACAATGAGCAGTTCTTC | CASGYGTISYNEQFF
- | TRBJ2-7 | TRBD2 | TRBV6-5 | TGTGCCAGCAGTTCGGGACTAGCGGGTCACGAGCAGTACTTC | CASSSGLAGHEQYF
- | TRBJ2-5 | - | TRBV30 | TGTGCCTGGAGTGGCACGTGGCAAGAGACCCAGTACTTC | CAWSGTWQETQYF
- | TRBJ1-2 | - | TRBV20-1 | TGCAGTGCTAGAGAAGACAGGCCTTATGGCTACACCTTC | CSAREDRPYGYTF
- | TRBJ1-5 | TRBD1 | TRBV7-3 | TGTGCCAGCAGCTTAGGACGCCGGGACAGGGGGTTGAGTCTCCATCGGAGGCCCCAGCATTTT | CASSLGRRDRGLSLHRRPQHF
- | TRBJ2-5 | - | TRBV7-9 | TGTGCCAGCACCCCGCTGAGAAGCAGAGAGACCCAGTACTTC | CASTPLRSRETQYF
few | TRBJ2-3 | - | TRBV6-2/TRBV6-3 | TGTGCCAGCAGTGGCCTAGCCGCAGATACGCAGTATTTT | CASSGLAADTQYF
- | TRBJ1-5 | - | TRBV12-3/TRBV12-4 | TGTGCCAGCGACCGATGGGGGGCGGATCTGCCCCAGCATTTT | CASDRWGADLPQHF
few | TRBJ2-5 | TRBD2 | TRBV2 | TGTGCCAGCAGTGCTATGATTAGCGGGAGGGTCTCCCAAGAGACCCAGTACTTC | CASSAMISGRVSQETQYF
- | TRBJ1-2 | - | TRBV6-5 | TGTGCCAGCAGCCTAGGGGTCTCTAACTATGGCTACACCTTC | CASSLGVSNYGYTF
- | TRBJ2-1 | - | TRBV5-5 | TGTGCCAGCAGCTTGTGGCTCCTTTACGAAGTTGGGGCTTACAATGAGCAGTTCTTC | CASSLWLLYEVGAYNEQFF
- | TRBJ2-1 | - | TRBV12-3/TRBV12-4 | TGTGCCAGCAGTTCCCGGACGGCCTACAATGAGCAGTTCTTC | CASSSRTAYNEQFF
- | TRBJ2-5 | - | TRBV18 | TGTGCCAGCCGGAACTTAGGTAACCAAGAGACCCAGTACTTC | CASRNLGNQETQYF
few | TRBJ2-6 | - | TRBV28 | TGTGCCAGCAGTTTAAGGGCCCTCTCTTCTGGGGCCAACGTCCTGACTTTC | CASSLRALSSGANVLTF
- | TRBJ1-2 | - | TRBV29-1 | TGCAGCGTTGAAAGGCGGCTGGCTGCCGATTATGGCTACACCTTC | CSVERRLAADYGYTF